Following are 17 T cell receptor beta chains from one sample sequenced in a study of blood T cell repertoires in COVID-19. Measured with immunoSEQ multiplex PCR; TCRdb has only the in-frame clones, and not every one. The sample yields tens of thousands of clones, 81% seen once. Sequencing was performed on peripheral blood. The receptors here all came from a woman in her 70s with acute or convalescent COVID-19.

The count of this clone is one. The V gene is TRBV6-6, the J gene TRBJ1-4; 7 positions agree with TRBD1. Germline V gives CDR1 MNHNY, CDR2 SVGAGI (reference sequence). The CDR3 is made up of 15 amino acids. V lost 2 bases to trimming and J lost 8 bases; unmatched junction nucleotides: 8. As DNA, the CDR3 is TGTGCCAGCAGTTACCCGAGCGGACAGGCGGAAAAACTGTTTTTT. Protein product: CASSYPSGQAEKLFF.

The chain couples TRBV7-9 to TRBJ2-7; D might be TRBD2 (5 bases). The length of the CDR3 is 16 residues. Germline assignment: CDR1 SEHNR and CDR2 FQNEAQ (reference sequence). Between the trimmed V and J ends, which lost 4 bases and 0 bases, there was a span of 16 bases. CDR3 nucleotides: TGTGCCAGCAGCTCATCCCCCGGGGAGAGCTCCTACGAGCAGTACTTC. It translates to CASSSSPGESSYEQYF.

V usage is TRBV2 and J usage is TRBJ2-2, with 7 bases matching TRBD2. Germline CDR1 reads SNHLY; CDR2 reads FYNNEI. Trimming cost V 4 bases and J 1 base; bases outside gene matches: 9. There are 17 residues in the CDR3. The CDR3 sequence is CASSVLGLAVNTGELFF. CDR3 nucleotide sequence: TGTGCCAGCAGTGTATTGGGCCTAGCGGTGAACACCGGGGAGCTGTTTTTT.

This chain uses TRBV6-2 or TRBV6-3 with TRBJ2-5; 7 nucleotides agree with TRBD1. The CDR3 has 15 amino acids. Germline lookup yields CDR1 MNHEY and CDR2 SVGEGT. Trimming cost V 5 bases and J 2 bases; bases outside gene matches: 8. The CDR3 region is CASSQNRGTQETQYF. As DNA, the CDR3 is TGTGCCAGCAGTCAAAACAGGGGTACGCAAGAGACCCAGTACTTC.

This clone showed up just once. The rearrangement uses TRBV5-8 and TRBJ2-7; 8 nucleotides agree with TRBD1. The V and J ends lost 0 bases and 2 bases, in that order; junction bases with no gene match: 4. Looked up from germline, CDR1 is SGHTS and CDR2 is YDEGEE. The CDR3 covers 15 residues. CDR3 sequence (DNA): TGTGCCAGCAGCTTGGGAGGACAGGGAACCTACGAGCAGTACTTC. Protein: CASSLGGQGTYEQYF.

This sequence joins TRBV2 and TRBJ2-5; TRBD1 agrees at 9 bases. J was trimmed by 5 bases and V by 8 bases; bases with no gene match: 18. Germline CDR1 reads SNHLY; CDR2 reads FYNNEI. The CDR3 extends over 17 amino acids. The CDR3 DNA follows: TGTGCCAGCGTGCGGTGGACAGGGGCGAGATATGGGGAGACCCAGTACTTC. Protein: CASVRWTGARYGETQYF.

The chain uses TRBV10-3 and TRBJ1-3; possible D gene TRBD1, 6 bases. V was clipped by 3 bases and J by 2 bases, with 11 bases between them. Germline V gene data show CDR1 as ENHRY and CDR2 as SYGVKD. This CDR3 comprises 15 residues. The CDR3 protein is CAISDTRGTGNTIYF. The CDR3, as DNA: TGTGCCATCAGTGATACCAGGGGAACTGGAAACACCATATATTTT.

The chain uses TRBV29-1 and TRBJ1-1; D is ambiguous. This CDR3 has 14 residues. Deletions cut 4 bases from V and 0 bases from J, with 12 bases between. Germline V gene lookup returns CDR1 SQVTM and CDR2 ANQGSEA. In DNA form, the CDR3 reads TGCAGCGTTGGGGCACACAGCATGAACACTGAAGCTTTCTTT. Translated, it gives CSVGAHSMNTEAFF.

CDR3 nucleotides: TGTGCCAGCAGCTTCGGGACAGGGTTTTTGAGCGGCTACACCTTC. Its protein product is CASSFGTGFLSGYTF. The V and J genes are TRBV7-8 and TRBJ1-2; the match to TRBD1 covers 9 bases. The trim removed 3 bases at V and 8 bases at J, leaving 10 bases unmatched. The CDR3 spans 15 residues. Germline V gene sequence: CDR1 SGHVS, CDR2 FQNEAQ.

The rearrangement joins TRBV28 to TRBJ2-1; D gene unclear. The V gene's germline CDR1 is MDHEN and CDR2 SYDVKM. This CDR3 has 15 amino acids. The ends were cut back, 2 bases at V and 3 bases at J, with 11 bases in the middle. CDR3 DNA sequence: TGTGCCAGCAGTTTAGGCAGGATTTTCTACAATGAGCAGTTCTTC. Protein product: CASSLGRIFYNEQFF.

The V gene is TRBV27, the J gene TRBJ1-4; 9 bases line up with TRBD1. The V segment lost 2 bases and the J segment 7 bases; nucleotides outside the gene matches: 2. This CDR3 is built from 14 residues. Germline lookup yields CDR1 MNHEY and CDR2 SMNVEV (reference sequence). The CDR3 loop reads CASSLRDRVEKLFF. The CDR3 coding sequence is TGTGCCAGCAGTTTAAGGGACAGGGTTGAAAAACTGTTTTTT.

The chain has TRBV4-3 and TRBJ1-2, with TRBD1 matching over 11 bases. With V trimmed by 1 base and J by 5 bases, 6 bases remained unmatched. This CDR3 spans 16 amino acids. CDR1 and CDR2 from the germline V gene are LGHNA and YSLEER. The CDR3 DNA reads as TGCGCCAGCAGCCAAGCCTCAGGGGACAGGGGGTATGGCTACACCTTC. It codes for CASSQASGDRGYGYTF.

The chain couples TRBV18 to TRBJ1-2; TRBD1 aligns across 8 bases. This CDR3 is 14 amino acids long. Germline trimming cut 6 bases from V and 5 bases from J; bases unmatched to any gene: 8. Germline CDR1 and CDR2: KGHSH and LQKENI. The CDR3, as DNA: TGTGCCAGCTCTCCAGGGGGCGCGGAATATGGCTACACCTTC. Translated, it gives CASSPGGAEYGYTF.

The chain uses TRBV7-9 and TRBJ1-2, with a possible D match to TRBD1 (6 bases). CDR1 and CDR2 (germline): SEHNR, FQNEAQ (reference sequence). CDR3 length: 13 residues. Deletions cut 5 bases from V and 4 bases from J, with 11 bases between. The CDR3 protein is CASSPDRFYGYTF. The CDR3 nucleotides are TGTGCCAGCAGCCCCGACAGGTTCTATGGCTACACCTTC.

CDR3 in amino acids: CASSLSGTATYEQYF. The CDR3 DNA reads as TGTGCCAGCAGCCTCTCCGGGACAGCAACCTACGAGCAGTACTTC. The chain links TRBV11-2 to TRBJ2-7; 7 bases map to TRBD1. The V and J ends lost 5 bases and 2 bases, in that order; junction bases with no gene match: 9. The CDR3 sequence is 15 residues long. Germline CDR1 is SGHAT and CDR2 is FQNNGV.

This clone turned up a few times. J is TRBJ1-2 and V is TRBV3-1 (or the pseudogene TRBV3-2); 7 nucleotides match TRBD1. J was trimmed by 7 bases and V by 3 bases; bases with no gene match: 8. The CDR3 loop spans 14 amino acids. Germline V lookup: CDR1 LGHDT, CDR2 YNNKEL (reference sequence). The CDR3 DNA reads TGTGCCAGCAGCCAGGCACAGGGGACCTTTGGCTACACCTTC. Its protein product is CASSQAQGTFGYTF.

The rearrangement links TRBV14 to TRBJ1-4; no reliable D call. Between the trimmed V and J ends, which lost 1 base and 0 bases, there was a span of 3 bases. There are 14 residues in the CDR3. Germline assignment: CDR1 SGHDN and CDR2 FVKESK. The CDR3 is CASSQGPTNEKLFF. The DNA of the CDR3 is TGTGCCAGCAGCCAAGGGCCAACTAATGAAAAACTGTTTTTT.